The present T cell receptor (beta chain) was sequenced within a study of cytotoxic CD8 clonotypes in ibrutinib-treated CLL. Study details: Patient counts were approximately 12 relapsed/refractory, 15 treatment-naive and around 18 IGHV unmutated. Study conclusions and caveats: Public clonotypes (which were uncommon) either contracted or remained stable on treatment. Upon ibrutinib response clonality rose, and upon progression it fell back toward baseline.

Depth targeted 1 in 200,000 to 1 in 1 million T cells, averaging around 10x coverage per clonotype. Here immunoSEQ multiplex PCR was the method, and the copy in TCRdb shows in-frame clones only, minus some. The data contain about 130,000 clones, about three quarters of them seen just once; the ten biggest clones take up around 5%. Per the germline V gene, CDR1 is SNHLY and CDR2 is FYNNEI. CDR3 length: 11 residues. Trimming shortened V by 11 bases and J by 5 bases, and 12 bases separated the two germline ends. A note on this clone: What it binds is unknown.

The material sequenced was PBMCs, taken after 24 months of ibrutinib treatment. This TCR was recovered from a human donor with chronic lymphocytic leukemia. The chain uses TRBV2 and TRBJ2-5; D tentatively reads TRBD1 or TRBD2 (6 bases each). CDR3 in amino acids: CAGGGGETQYF. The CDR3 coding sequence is TGTGCCGGCGGAGGGGGGGAGACCCAGTACTTC. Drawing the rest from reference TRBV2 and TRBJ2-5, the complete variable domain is EPEVTQTPSHQVTQMGQEVILRCVPISNHLYFYWYRQILGQKVEFLVSFYNNEISEKSEIFDDQFSVERPDGSNFTLKIRSTKLEDSAMYFCAGGGGETQYFGPGTRLLVL.